Each of the 25 T cell receptor beta chains below was sequenced from the same sample in a study of T cells in localized non-small cell lung cancer. Method: immunoSEQ multiplex PCR; TCRdb's copy keeps in-frame clones and lacks some. The repertoire holds around 1,700 clones, just over 35% seen once, with 9% in the top ten. The sample in question was normal lung tissue next to the tumor, obtained before any cancer treatment. Source of these receptors: a female donor over 55 with stage II squamous cell lung carcinoma.

J is TRBJ2-1 and V is TRBV4-1, with 8 bases aligning to TRBD2. With V trimmed by 1 base and J by 5 bases, 7 bases remained unmatched. CDR3 length: 16 amino acids. Germline loops: CDR1 MGHRA, CDR2 YSYEKL. The CDR3 DNA reads TGCGCCAGCAGCCAAGCCGAGGGCGGGGGGAACAATGAGCAGTTCTTC. This sequence encodes CASSQAEGGGNNEQFF.

This clone occurred a few times. The chain uses TRBV4-1 and TRBJ1-1; possibly TRBD1 for D (6 bases). The CDR3 runs 15 residues. V dropped 4 bases and J dropped 3 bases, with 15 bases sitting between them. Germline lookup yields CDR1 MGHRA and CDR2 YSYEKL. The CDR3 spells CASSLTGLPDTEAFF. CDR3 DNA sequence: TGCGCCAGCAGCCTAACAGGGCTTCCAGACACTGAAGCTTTCTTT.

The J gene is TRBJ1-3, the V gene TRBV14; TRBD1 might be the D (5 bases). V lost 4 bases, J lost 2 bases, and 9 bases lay in between. Germline V gives CDR1 SGHDN, CDR2 FVKESK. The CDR3 is 14 amino acids. Written as DNA, the CDR3 is TGTGCCAGCAGCCTGCGGACACCTGGAAACACCATATATTTT. This encodes CASSLRTPGNTIYF.

V gene TRBV30 combines with J gene TRBJ2-5; tentative D call: TRBD1 (7 bases). The CDR3 is 13 amino acids. V was trimmed by 2 bases and J by 5 bases, leaving 12 bases between them. Germline CDR1 GTSNPN, CDR2 SVGIG (reference sequence). The CDR3 DNA reads TGTGCCTGGAGTTGGGCAGGGGGGGAGACCCAGTACTTC. It is translated as CAWSWAGGETQYF.

The genes are TRBV6-8 and TRBJ2-7; 9 positions match TRBD1. Germline V gene data show CDR1 as MNHGY and CDR2 as SAAAGT. There are 13 residues in the CDR3. V dropped 8 bases and J dropped 3; count of bases not matched to a gene: 5. The CDR3 region has the DNA TGTGCCAGCGGGAACAGGGGGCTCTACGAGCAGTACTTC. Amino acids: CASGNRGLYEQYF.

The chain has TRBV9 and TRBJ1-5, with a possible D match to TRBD1 (5 bases). The CDR3 has 14 amino acids. CDR1 is SGDLS and CDR2 is YYNGEE in the germline V gene. Trimming left V 5 bases short and J 4 bases short, with 13 bases between. The CDR3 coding sequence is TGTGCCAGCAGTGACGGGGGACCTAATCAGCCCCAGCATTTT. As protein: CASSDGGPNQPQHF.

The rearrangement uses TRBV11-3 and TRBJ2-2, with 7 nucleotides matching TRBD2. The V segment lost 5 bases and the J segment 4 bases; nucleotides outside the gene matches: 4. This CDR3 is built from 14 residues. Germline-derived CDR1 and CDR2 are SGHNT and YENEEA. The CDR3 is CASSREVGTGELFF. Here the CDR3 DNA reads TGTGCCAGCAGCCGGGAGGTGGGCACCGGGGAGCTGTTTTTT.

CDR3 DNA sequence: TGTGCCAGCTCACCCCGAAGTATCAGGGGGCAGGGGGACACTGAAGCTTTCTTT. Its protein product is CASSPRSIRGQGDTEAFF. The chain joins TRBV18 to TRBJ1-1; 8 bases map to TRBD1. Germline V CDR1 and CDR2: KGHSH, LQKENI. J lost 3 bases, V lost 3 bases, and 15 bases had no gene match. This CDR3 region has 18 residues.

This clone occurred a few times. V is TRBV9 and J is TRBJ2-6; D may be TRBD1 or TRBD2 (5 bases each). CDR1 and CDR2 (germline): SGDLS, YYNGEE. Trimming pared 0 bases from V and 2 bases from J, leaving 6 bases between. The CDR3 extends over 15 amino acids. The CDR3 here is CASSVGGPGANVLTF. CDR3 DNA sequence: TGTGCCAGCAGCGTAGGGGGACCTGGGGCCAACGTCCTGACTTTC. The full variable domain, with the rest looked up from reference TRBV9 and TRBJ2-6, is DSGVTQTPKHLITATGQRVTLRCSPRSGDLSVYWYQQSLDQGLQFLIQYYNGEERAKGNILERFSAQQFPDLHSELNLSSLELGDSALYFCASSVGGPGANVLTFGAGSRLTVL.

This clone was counted a single time. This chain joins TRBV12-5 and TRBJ2-6; D is unresolved. V was pared by 2 bases and J by 2 bases, with 1 base between. The V gene's germline CDR1 is LGHNT and CDR2 FRNRAP. This CDR3 is built from 13 residues. The DNA of the CDR3 is TGTGCTAGTGGTTTGACTGGGGCCAACGTCCTGACTTTC. This codes for CASGLTGANVLTF.

This clone was counted a few times. The V call is TRBV2, the J call TRBJ1-1; TRBD1 agrees at 7 bases. Germline V lookup: CDR1 SNHLY, CDR2 FYNNEI. The CDR3 runs 14 residues. V trimming: 1 base; J trimming: 4 bases; junction bases outside the gene matches: 3. The CDR3 sequence is CASSEEGAGTEAFF. CDR3 DNA sequence: TGTGCCAGCAGTGAAGAGGGGGCAGGCACTGAAGCTTTCTTT.

The V gene is TRBV12-5, the J gene TRBJ1-1; D may be TRBD1 (5 bases). Germline values: CDR1 LGHNT, CDR2 FRNRAP. This CDR3 has 14 amino acids. Trimming removed 5 bases from V and 1 base from J, with 11 bases in between. The CDR3 spells CASGPLGQNTEAFF. The CDR3 nucleotides read TGTGCTAGTGGTCCCCTTGGACAGAACACTGAAGCTTTCTTT.

This clone occurred a few times. The chain recombines TRBV6-8 with TRBJ2-3; D call uncertain. V was pared by 7 bases and J by 2 bases, with 13 bases between. The CDR3 extends over 14 amino acids. Germline V lookup: CDR1 MNHGY, CDR2 SAAAGT. The CDR3, as DNA: TGTGCCAGCACTCCCATCGGGCCCACAGATACGCAGTATTTT. It is translated as CASTPIGPTDTQYF.

In this sample, this clone turned up a few times. This chain links TRBV6-8 with TRBJ2-7; a weak D match, TRBD2 (5 bases). V was clipped by 10 bases and J by 4 bases, with 17 bases between them. The V gene's germline CDR1 is MNHGY and CDR2 SAAAGT. The CDR3 spans 13 residues. In DNA form, the CDR3 reads TGTGCCACGAACGGGCTCGGGGAATACGAGCAGTACTTC. As protein: CATNGLGEYEQYF.

The chain joins TRBV19 to TRBJ1-2, with D possibly matching TRBD1 (6 bases). V lost 0 bases and J lost 4, with 18 bases in between. CDR1 is LNHDA, CDR2 SQIVND, per germline (reference sequence). The CDR3 extends over 17 amino acids. CDR3 protein: CASSIDVGGGLVYGYTF. The CDR3 nucleotides read TGTGCCAGTAGTATAGACGTTGGCGGGGGGCTGGTCTATGGCTACACCTTC. The full variable domain, completed using reference TRBV19 and TRBJ1-2, is DGGITQSPKYLFRKEGQNVTLSCEQNLNHDAMYWYRQDPGQGLRLIYYSQIVNDFQKGDIAEGYSVSREKKESFPLTVTSAQKNPTAFYLCASSIDVGGGLVYGYTFGSGTRLTVV.

This clone has more than one count but fewer than ten. The chain joins TRBV6-8 to TRBJ1-1; 7 bases line up with TRBD1. The CDR3 spans 13 residues. Germline CDR1 reads MNHGY; CDR2 reads SAAAGT. Germline trimming cut 2 bases from V and 3 bases from J; bases unmatched to any gene: 0. CDR3 sequence (DNA): TGTGCCAGCAGTTACGACAGGGACACTGAAGCTTTCTTT. Translated: CASSYDRDTEAFF.

The chain links TRBV29-1 to TRBJ1-1; TRBD1 matches 7 bases. CDR1 is SQVTM and CDR2 is ANQGSEA in the germline V gene. The ends lost 5 bases at V and 2 bases at J; junction bases unmatched: 5. This CDR3 spans 13 amino acids. CDR3 amino acids: CSVLQGLNTEAFF. CDR3 bases: TGCAGCGTTCTACAGGGGTTAAACACTGAAGCTTTCTTT.

This clone rates as medium-sized. The chain is built from TRBV11-3 and TRBJ2-5, with TRBD1 matching 10 bases. CDR1 is SGHNT, CDR2 YENEEA, per germline. J was trimmed by 2 bases and V by 2 bases; bases with no gene match: 5. This CDR3 comprises 16 residues. DNA for the CDR3: TGTGCCAGCAGCTTATTTGGGACAGGGGAGCAAGAGACCCAGTACTTC. Protein product: CASSLFGTGEQETQYF.

The chain couples TRBV19 to TRBJ1-2; possibly TRBD1 for D (5 bases). Trimming stripped 7 bases from V and 2 bases from J, with 14 bases between. The CDR3 extends over 14 amino acids. Germline-derived CDR1 and CDR2 are LNHDA and SQIVND (reference sequence). CDR3 DNA: TGTGCCAGTACCTTTGACAGTCGAAACTATGGCTACACCTTC. Translating gives CASTFDSRNYGYTF.

In its sample, this clone was seen once. The germline gene is not matched at one end of the junction; a read error may be the cause. This chain connects TRBV28 to TRBJ2-1; 8 bases agree with TRBD2. The CDR3 length is 15 residues. The germline V gene has CDR1 MDHEN and CDR2 SYDVKM. The CDR3 sequence: CTSRPRGGSYNEQFF. In nucleotides, the CDR3 is TGTACCAGCAGACCTCGGGGGGGCTCCTACAATGAGCAGTTCTTC.

This sequence joins TRBV30 and TRBJ1-4; TRBD1 matches 8 bases. The CDR3 covers 15 residues. Germline CDR1 and CDR2: GTSNPN and SVGIG (reference sequence). The V and J ends lost 1 base and 4 bases, in that order; junction bases with no gene match: 5. CDR3: CAWSGGQGINEKLFF. In nucleotides, the CDR3 is TGTGCCTGGAGTGGTGGACAGGGAATTAATGAAAAACTGTTTTTT.

This clone has a single count. This chain links TRBV18 with TRBJ2-5, with 8 bases fitting TRBD2. Trimming at V came to 2 bases and at J to 5 bases, leaving 10 bases not matched to a gene. Looked up from germline, CDR1 is KGHSH and CDR2 is LQKENI. The CDR3 sequence is 16 residues long. CDR3 amino acids: CASSPGGGTPVETQYF. As DNA, the CDR3 is TGTGCCAGCTCACCAGGCGGGGGGACGCCCGTTGAGACCCAGTACTTC.

The rearrangement uses TRBV15 and TRBJ2-1; 8 positions agree with TRBD2. The CDR3 spans 15 residues. Unmatched junction bases numbered 10, after V lost 3 bases and J lost 9 bases. Germline CDR1 and CDR2: LNHNV and YYDKDF (reference sequence). Written as DNA, the CDR3 is TGTGCCACCAGCAGGTCAGCGGGGGACTGGAGTGAGCAGTTCTTC. Translation gives CATSRSAGDWSEQFF.

V is TRBV30 and J is TRBJ2-7, with D perhaps matching TRBD1 (5 bases). Germline CDR1 GTSNPN, CDR2 SVGIG (reference sequence). The CDR3 covers 12 residues. The V end was cut by 3 bases, the J end by 3 bases, with 9 bases between. CDR3 amino acids: CAWRDNGYEQYF. The CDR3 DNA reads TGTGCCTGGAGGGACAACGGCTACGAGCAGTACTTC.

V and J are TRBV28 and TRBJ1-5, with a possible D match to TRBD1 (5 bases). The CDR3 length is 18 residues. Trimming took 5 bases from V and 0 from J, leaving 20 bases between them. The V gene's germline CDR1 is MDHEN and CDR2 SYDVKM. This CDR3 is CASSALGPTVNSNQPQHF. In DNA, the CDR3 is TGTGCCAGCAGTGCTCTGGGGCCTACAGTAAATAGCAATCAGCCCCAGCATTTT.